Listed here is a single TCR beta chain. The sample is drawn from a study of blood T cell repertoires in COVID-19. Authors' methods: Nucleated cell number was recorded as an estimate derived from reference gene primer amplification. The method was immunoSEQ multiplex PCR; TCRdb's version includes in-frame clones alone and lacks a portion of them. V and J calls and clone size are as listed in that table; D and trimming were resolved from the DNA. Of some 300,000 clones listed, 75% to 90% are singletons. The CDR3 spans 16 residues. The V and J ends lost 2 bases and 7 bases respectively, with 17 bases between them. CDR1 is MNHEY, CDR2 SMNVEV, per germline (reference sequence).

The TCR originated in a man between 18 and 35 years old with active or convalescent COVID-19. This chain links TRBV27 with TRBJ1-4; D is unresolved. Sequences were obtained from peripheral blood. CDR3: CASSLPREPVSEKLFF. CDR3 in DNA: TGTGCCAGCAGTTTACCCCGGGAACCAGTCAGTGAAAAACTGTTTTTT.